The 29 T cell receptor beta chains given below trace back to one sample, sequenced in a study. TCRdb used MiXCR to reprocess the 5' RACE reads, holding one entry per CDR3 protein. The sample has tens of thousands of distinct CDR3 sequences, roughly 30% seen once; the top ten hold roughly 3%. Sequences were obtained from tumor-infiltrating memory CD4+ T cells sorted from the breast tumor. Subset reported: memory CD4+ T cells, CD4+CD45RO+CD25-. The receptors derive from a female donor with breast cancer.

This clonotype was observed a few times. The gene calls are TRBV6-6 and TRBJ1-1; the D is unclear. CDR3 length equals 12 residues. Germline V gene data show CDR1 as MNHNY and CDR2 as SVGAGI (reference sequence). V lost 6 bases and J 5 bases, leaving 10 bases between the germline ends. DNA for the CDR3: TGTGCCAGCAGACCTAGGGAGACTGAAGCTTTCTTT. Its translation is CASRPRETEAFF.

This chain links TRBV4-3 with TRBJ2-1; D remains unclear. Trimming shortened V by 0 bases and J by 2 bases, and 11 bases separated the two germline ends. This CDR3 is built from 16 residues. Germline CDR1 reads LGHNA; CDR2 reads YSLEER. Written as DNA, the CDR3 is TGCGCCAGCAGCCAAGATGTCCGGGTAACCTACAATGAGCAGTTCTTC. The encoded protein is CASSQDVRVTYNEQFF.

Concerning this clonotype: An end of the junction differs from the germline gene, which may be a read error. This chain joins TRBV5-1 and TRBJ2-7, with a possible D match to TRBD2 (6 bases). Germline values: CDR1 SGHRS, CDR2 YFSETQ. This CDR3 contains 14 residues. The CDR3 nucleotides read TGCGCCAGCAGCTTGGAAAGGGTGACGGAGGGTGGTTCCTTC. Protein product: CASSLERVTEGGSF.

This clonotype has only a few counts. The chain has TRBV7-9 and TRBJ1-1, with a weak D call TRBD1 (5 bases). The CDR3 has 13 amino acids. Germline V lookup: CDR1 SEHNR, CDR2 FQNEAQ (reference sequence). V shed 5 bases and J shed 2 bases, with 9 bases lying between them. The CDR3 sequence is CASSQTANTEAFF. The CDR3 DNA reads as TGTGCCAGCAGCCAGACAGCAAACACTGAAGCTTTCTTT.

This clonotype was counted only a few times. The chain is built from TRBV5-1 and TRBJ2-3, with D tentatively TRBD2 (5 bases). The CDR3 loop spans 16 amino acids. The germline V gene encodes CDR1 SGHRS and CDR2 YFSETQ. V shed 4 bases and J shed 9 bases, with 24 bases lying between them. The CDR3 region has the DNA TGCGCCAGCAGCCCGACGGACGGAGGCCCCCTAGGGACGCAGTATTTT. It translates to CASSPTDGGPLGTQYF. Full variable domain (outside the CDR3, taken from reference TRBV5-1 and TRBJ2-3): KAGVTQTPRYLIKTRGQQVTLSCSPISGHRSVSWYQQTPGQGLQFLFEYFSETQRNKGNFPGRFSGRQFSNSRSEMNVSTLELGDSALYLCASSPTDGGPLGTQYFGPGTRLTVL.

This clonotype was seen a few times. The rearrangement uses TRBV12-3 or TRBV12-4 and TRBJ1-1; possible D gene TRBD1, 5 bases. The V gene lost 6 bases and the J gene lost 3 bases, with 11 bases spanning the gap. This CDR3 comprises 13 residues. The CDR3 DNA follows: TGTGCCAGCAGAGGCGGGGGATACACTGAAGCTTTCTTT. Translation: CASRGGGYTEAFF.

CDR3 region: CSAREDHSYEQYF. The CDR3 bases are TGCAGTGCTAGAGAGGACCATTCCTACGAGCAGTACTTC. The chain recombines TRBV20-1 with TRBJ2-7, with unresolved D. In germline, CDR1 is DFQATT, CDR2 SNEGSKA (reference sequence). CDR3 length: 13 residues. With 0 bases removed from V and 1 base from J, the gap between germline ends came to 7 bases.

The J gene is TRBJ1-2, the V gene TRBV11-1, with 7 bases matching TRBD1. Trimming at V came to 5 bases and at J to 8 bases, leaving 11 bases not matched to a gene. Germline assignment: CDR1 SGHAT and CDR2 FQDESV (reference sequence). This CDR3 contains 14 residues. The CDR3 sequence is CASSLNTGELGYTF. The CDR3 DNA reads as TGTGCCAGCAGCCTAAATACAGGGGAACTCGGCTACACCTTC.

In its sample, this clonotype was seen a few times. V gene TRBV7-2 combines with J gene TRBJ1-3, with D possibly matching TRBD1 (5 bases). CDR1 is SGHTA and CDR2 is FQGNSA in the germline V gene. V was cut by 3 bases and J by 6 bases, with 12 bases left in between. CDR3 length: 14 amino acids. CDR3 DNA sequence: TGTGCCAGCAGCTTGGGGCGTAGCCAAAACACCATATATTTT. The encoded protein is CASSLGRSQNTIYF.

The genes are TRBV7-2 and TRBJ2-1; perhaps TRBD1 as D (5 bases). CDR3 size: 14 residues. Germline V gives CDR1 SGHTA, CDR2 FQGNSA. V was pared by 1 base and J by 9 bases, with 13 bases between. CDR3 sequence: CASSLGAGITEQFF. In DNA form, the CDR3 reads TGTGCCAGCAGCTTAGGGGCAGGGATAACTGAGCAGTTCTTC.

Many counts were recorded for this clonotype. V and J are TRBV6-1 and TRBJ1-2, with no clear D. V was clipped by 7 bases and J by 5 bases, with 8 bases between them. CDR1 is MNHNS, CDR2 SASEGT, per germline. This CDR3 spans 11 amino acids. CDR3: CASMGGYGYTF. CDR3 DNA sequence: TGTGCCAGCATGGGAGGATATGGCTACACCTTC.

The V and J genes are TRBV5-1 and TRBJ2-5; 9 nucleotides align to TRBD1. V shed 2 bases, J shed 5 bases, and the junction held 10 bases outside the gene matches. This CDR3 region has 16 residues. The germline CDR1 and CDR2 sequences are SGHRS and YFSETQ. The CDR3 is CASSFARTGAMETQYF. CDR3 nucleotides: TGCGCCAGCAGCTTCGCAAGGACAGGGGCGATGGAGACCCAGTACTTC.

Written as DNA, the CDR3 is TGTGCCAGCAGTTTAGGCGGGGGACAGGAGCAGTTCTTC. Protein sequence: CASSLGGGQEQFF. V gene TRBV12-3 or TRBV12-4 combines with J gene TRBJ2-1; either TRBD1 or TRBD2 may fit D (7 bases each). The CDR3 loop spans 13 amino acids. V dropped 1 base and J dropped 10 bases, with 11 bases sitting between them.

For this clonotype: As the CDR3 is not closed by the conserved phenylalanine or tryptophan, this likely results from a read error. Because the CDR3's place on the DNA is in doubt, the DNA is left out and the CDR3 is given as listed by TCRdb. The V gene is TRBV7-2, the J gene TRBJ2-7; the table assigns TRBD1, which was not confirmed against the DNA. The CDR3 is 12 amino acids long, termini counted. CDR1 is SGHTA, CDR2 FQGNSA, per germline. CDR3 amino acids: CASGGTGAPRHL.

This clonotype was detected many times. The V gene is TRBV4-3, the J gene TRBJ2-7; no clear D. The CDR3 totals 13 residues. V lost 1 base to trimming and J lost 6 bases, with 10 bases between them. Germline V gives CDR1 LGHNA, CDR2 YSLEER. The CDR3 coding sequence is TGCGCCAGCAGCCAAGTGGGTGAAGCCGAGCAGTACTTC. It is translated as CASSQVGEAEQYF.

This clonotype was picked up a small number of times. The rearrangement joins TRBV30 to TRBJ1-2; D gene ambiguous. The V end lost 3 bases, the J end lost 3 bases, and 11 bases lay between the germline ends. The V gene's germline CDR1 is GTSNPN and CDR2 SVGIG (reference sequence). The CDR3 is 13 amino acids. The CDR3 spells CAWSSGVHYGYTF. The CDR3 nucleotides read TGTGCCTGGAGCAGTGGGGTGCACTATGGCTACACCTTC.

This clonotype has a count of ten or more. The V call is TRBV7-3, the J call TRBJ2-3; D gene ambiguous. Looked up from germline, CDR1 is SGHTA and CDR2 is FQGTGA. V shed 2 bases and J shed 5 bases, with 11 bases lying between them. The CDR3 covers 14 residues. The CDR3 DNA follows: TGTGCCAGCAGCTTATCGGGCCGCTTAGATACGCAGTATTTT. It specifies CASSLSGRLDTQYF. The whole variable domain, filled in from reference TRBV7-3 and TRBJ2-3, reads GAGVSQTPSNKVTEKGKYVELRCDPISGHTALYWYRQSLGQGPEFLIYFQGTGAADDSGLPNDRFFAVRPEGSVSTLKIQRTERGDSAVYLCASSLSGRLDTQYFGPGTRLTVL.

This clonotype was seen more than once but under ten times. V is TRBV7-2 and J is TRBJ2-2; D unclear. Per germline, CDR1 SGHTA and CDR2 FQGNSA. Deletions cut 4 bases from V and 5 bases from J, with 17 bases between. The CDR3 runs 16 residues. CDR3 residues: CASSSVSRVNTGELFF. In DNA form, the CDR3 reads TGTGCCAGCAGCTCGGTCAGTAGGGTGAATACCGGGGAGCTGTTTTTT. Supplemented by reference TRBV7-2 and TRBJ2-2, the full variable domain reads GAGVSQSPSNKVTEKGKDVELRCDPISGHTALYWYRQSLGQGLEFLIYFQGNSAPDKSGLPSDRFSAERTGGSVSTLTIQRTQQEDSAVYLCASSSVSRVNTGELFFGEGSRLTVL.

This clonotype was counted a few times. This rearrangement joins TRBV3-1 to TRBJ1-4; tentative D call: TRBD1 (5 bases). The CDR3 has 13 residues. Trimming took off 8 bases at V and 5 bases at J, with 12 bases between the two ends. The germline gives CDR1 LGHDT, CDR2 YNNKEL (reference sequence). As DNA, the CDR3 is TGTGCCAGCCAGGCAGGGTACAATGAAAAACTGTTTTTT. Translating it yields CASQAGYNEKLFF.

This clonotype was seen a handful of times. The V gene is TRBV7-9, the J gene TRBJ2-5, with TRBD2 identical over 8 bases. CDR3 length: 14 amino acids. V lost 3 bases and J lost 4; bases outside the gene matches: 4. CDR1 and CDR2 (germline): SEHNR, FQNEAQ (reference sequence). The CDR3 region is CASSFVGGAETQYF. DNA for the CDR3: TGTGCCAGCAGCTTCGTCGGGGGGGCAGAGACCCAGTACTTC.

The chain combines TRBV9 with TRBJ2-5; D is possibly TRBD1 (5 bases). Germline lookup yields CDR1 SGDLS and CDR2 YYNGEE. V shed 2 bases and J shed 3 bases, with 11 bases lying between them. The CDR3 extends over 14 amino acids. The CDR3 here is CASSVGLAKETQYF. As DNA, the CDR3 is TGTGCCAGCAGCGTGGGGCTTGCCAAAGAGACCCAGTACTTC.

This clonotype is labeled as medium-sized (0.01 to 0.1%). This chain uses TRBV6-2 or TRBV6-3 with TRBJ2-7; D tentatively fits TRBD1 or TRBD2 (5 bases each). CDR1 is MNHEY and CDR2 is SVGEGT in the germline V gene. The V gene lost 5 bases and the J gene lost 3 bases, with 14 bases spanning the gap. The CDR3 loop spans 14 amino acids. The DNA for the CDR3 is TGTGCCAGCAGTAAAGCCGGGACCCTCTACGAGCAGTACTTC. Its protein product is CASSKAGTLYEQYF.

In its sample, this clonotype was seen once. The V and J genes are TRBV6-1 and TRBJ2-7; 11 bases fit TRBD1. There are 16 residues in the CDR3. Germline CDR1 is MNHNS and CDR2 is SASEGT. V dropped 6 bases and J dropped 5; count of bases not matched to a gene: 12. CDR3 in amino acids: CASRRPGTGGIHEQYF. The DNA for the CDR3 is TGTGCCAGCAGACGACCTGGGACAGGGGGTATCCACGAGCAGTACTTC.

This clonotype has only a few counts. V and J are TRBV6-1 and TRBJ1-4, with D tentatively TRBD1 (5 bases). Germline values: CDR1 MNHNS, CDR2 SASEGT. Trimming cost V 4 bases and J 10 bases, with 19 bases left between them. The CDR3 totals 15 residues. In nucleotides, the CDR3 is TGTGCCAGCAGTGCAGGACGGGGCGAATACGCAAAACTGTTTTTT. It codes for CASSAGRGEYAKLFF.

Of note for this clonotype: A much larger clonotype is one base distant, so this may be a read error. The CDR3 loop reads CASKGQGSYSEQFF. CDR3 bases: TGCGCCAGCAAGGGACAGGGGTCCTACAGTGAGCAGTTCTTC. The chain has TRBV5-1 and TRBJ2-1; 10 positions agree with TRBD1. The CDR3 runs 14 residues. Germline CDR1 is SGHRS and CDR2 is YFSETQ. The full variable domain, in which reference TRBV5-1 and TRBJ2-1 provide the parts outside the CDR3, is KAGVTQTPRYLIKTRGQQVTLSCSPISGHRSVSWYQQTPGQGLQFLFEYFSETQRNKGNFPGRFSGRQFSNSRSEMNVSTLELGDSALYLCASKGQGSYSEQFFGPGTRLTVL.

This rearrangement joins TRBV2 to TRBJ1-4, with 9 bases matching TRBD1. The CDR3 is 14 residues long. Unmatched junction bases numbered 7, after V lost 6 bases and J lost 8 bases. Germline loops: CDR1 SNHLY, CDR2 FYNNEI. CDR3 sequence reads: CASRRGQGQEKLFF. CDR3 bases: TGTGCCAGCAGGAGGGGACAGGGACAGGAAAAACTGTTTTTT. Together with reference TRBV2 and TRBJ1-4, the CDR3 gives the full variable domain: EPEVTQTPSHQVTQMGQEVILRCVPISNHLYFYWYRQILGQKVEFLVSFYNNEISEKSEIFDDQFSVERPDGSNFTLKIRSTKLEDSAMYFCASRRGQGQEKLFFGSGTQLSVL.

This clonotype occurred a few times. The V call is TRBV5-1, the J call TRBJ1-1, with D unresolved. Germline CDR1 is SGHRS and CDR2 is YFSETQ. This CDR3 region has 13 residues. Trimming took off 4 bases at V and 5 bases at J, with 12 bases between the two ends. This CDR3 is CASSRDLGTEAFF. The CDR3 DNA reads TGCGCCAGCAGCAGGGATCTGGGTACTGAAGCTTTCTTT.

This clonotype was detected only a few times. The CDR3 bases are TGCAGTGCCCCCCCGACAGGGGCGAATTCACCCCTCCACTTT. It encodes CSAPPTGANSPLHF. J is TRBJ1-6 and V is TRBV20-1, with 8 bases lining up with TRBD1. In germline, CDR1 is DFQATT, CDR2 SNEGSKA (reference sequence). The CDR3 is 14 amino acids. The V segment lost 6 bases and the J segment 7 bases; nucleotides outside the gene matches: 8.

This chain uses TRBV7-2 with TRBJ1-1; no clear D gene. The CDR3 consists of 14 residues. CDR1 and CDR2 from the germline V gene are SGHTA and FQGNSA. Deletions cut 1 base from V and 4 bases from J, with 10 bases between. The CDR3 DNA reads as TGTGCCAGCAGCTTAGTGGCGCGGAGCACTGAAGCTTTCTTT. Translating it yields CASSLVARSTEAFF.